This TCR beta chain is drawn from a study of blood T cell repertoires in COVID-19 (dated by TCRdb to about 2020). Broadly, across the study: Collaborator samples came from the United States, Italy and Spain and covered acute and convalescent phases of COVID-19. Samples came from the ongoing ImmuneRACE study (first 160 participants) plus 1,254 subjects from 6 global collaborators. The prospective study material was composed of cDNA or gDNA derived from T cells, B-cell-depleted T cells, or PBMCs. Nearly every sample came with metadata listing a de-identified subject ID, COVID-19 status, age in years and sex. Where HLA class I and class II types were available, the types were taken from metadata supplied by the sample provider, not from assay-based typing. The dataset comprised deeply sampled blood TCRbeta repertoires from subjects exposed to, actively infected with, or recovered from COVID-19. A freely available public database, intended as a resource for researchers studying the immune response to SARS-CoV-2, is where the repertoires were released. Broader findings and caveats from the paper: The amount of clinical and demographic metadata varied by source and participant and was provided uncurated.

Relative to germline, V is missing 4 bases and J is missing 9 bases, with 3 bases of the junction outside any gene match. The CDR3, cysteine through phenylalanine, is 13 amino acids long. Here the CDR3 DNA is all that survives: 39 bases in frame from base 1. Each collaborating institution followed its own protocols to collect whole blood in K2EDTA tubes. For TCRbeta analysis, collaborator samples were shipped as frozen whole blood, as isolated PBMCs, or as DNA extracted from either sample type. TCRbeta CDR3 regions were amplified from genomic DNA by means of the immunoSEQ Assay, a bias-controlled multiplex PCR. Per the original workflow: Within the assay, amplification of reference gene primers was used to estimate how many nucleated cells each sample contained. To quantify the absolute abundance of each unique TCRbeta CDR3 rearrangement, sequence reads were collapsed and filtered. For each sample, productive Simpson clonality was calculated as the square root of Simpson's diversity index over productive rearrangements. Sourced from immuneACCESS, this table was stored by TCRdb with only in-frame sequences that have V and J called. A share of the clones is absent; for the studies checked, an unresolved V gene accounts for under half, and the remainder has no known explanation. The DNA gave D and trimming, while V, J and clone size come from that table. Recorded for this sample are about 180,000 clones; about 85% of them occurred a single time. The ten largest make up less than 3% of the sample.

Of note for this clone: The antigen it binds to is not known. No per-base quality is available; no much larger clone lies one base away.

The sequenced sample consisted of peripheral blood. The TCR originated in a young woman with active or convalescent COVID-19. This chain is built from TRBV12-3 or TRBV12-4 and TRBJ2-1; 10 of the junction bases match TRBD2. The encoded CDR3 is CASSSRTSGEQFF. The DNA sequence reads TGTGCCAGCAGTTCGAGGACTAGCGGTGAGCAGTTCTTC.